Sequencing of this TCR beta chain was carried out in a study of T cell repertoires in cytomegalovirus infection. Study overall: An indication of both CMV infection and matching HLA type came from public TCR beta signatures. Overall study findings and caveats: There were carriers of CMV plus the relevant HLA, and cumulative public TCR beta family frequency identified them. HLA-C-restricted CMV-specific TCR beta clonotypes prevailed in the ex vivo response.

This clonotype came up a few times. Its antigen is still unknown. MiXCR was run by TCRdb on the reads, yielding one entry per CDR3 protein. The sample carries about 150,000 distinct CDR3 sequences, around 20% recorded once. This CDR3 comprises 15 residues. V was pared by 0 bases and J by 3 bases, with 13 bases between. Per the germline V gene, CDR1 is SGHRS and CDR2 is YFSETQ. This clonotype originated in a human donor in good health (CMV status not recorded). Some clones in this sample may be carry-over from other donors' samples. The rearrangement joins TRBV5-1 to TRBJ2-7, with a weak D call TRBD2 (5 bases). Sequencing used PBMCs. The DNA for the CDR3 is TGCGCCAGCAGCTTGGAGAGAATAGGACTCTACGAGCAGTACTTC. Its translation is CASSLERIGLYEQYF.